This section outlines one T cell receptor (beta chain) sequence together with its context. Antigen specificity is unknown. Caucasian individuals from Russia who were healthy and aged roughly 6 to 95 acted as donors. Each sample used at least 6 million PBMCs. Primers used in a second PCR of roughly 7 to 12 cycles were a sample-barcoded 5' primer and a J-beta primer mix. MiXCR, run by TCRdb on the 5' RACE reads, gives a single entry per CDR3 protein. This table holds about 970,000 distinct CDR3 sequences, approximately 50% found once. This record comes from a study of blood T cells in healthy people across ages. The study's findings and limits: With age, beta diversity per million T cells declined roughly linearly, significantly by about 37. Without sorted subsets, naive and antigen-experienced compartments could not be conclusively compared.

The CDR3 consists of 14 residues. V lost 8 bases and J lost 9, with 23 bases in between. Sequenced material: blood. This clonotype originated in an older woman in good health. The chain combines TRBV12-3 or TRBV12-4 with TRBJ2-7; D might be TRBD2 (6 bases). CDR3 in DNA: TGTGCCAGCTCGTGGAGGGGAGTTGGGTATGGGCAGTACTTC. As protein: CASSWRGVGYGQYF.